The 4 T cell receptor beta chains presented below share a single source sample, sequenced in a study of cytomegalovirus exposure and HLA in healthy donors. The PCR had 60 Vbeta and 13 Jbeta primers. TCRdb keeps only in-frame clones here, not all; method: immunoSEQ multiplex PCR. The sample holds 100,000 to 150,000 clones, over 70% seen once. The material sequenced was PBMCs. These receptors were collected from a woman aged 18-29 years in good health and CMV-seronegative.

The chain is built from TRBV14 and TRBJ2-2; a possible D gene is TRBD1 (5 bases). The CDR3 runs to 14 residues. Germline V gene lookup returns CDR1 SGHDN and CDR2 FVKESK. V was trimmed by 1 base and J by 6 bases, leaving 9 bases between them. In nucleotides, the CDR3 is TGTGCCAGCAGCCAAGCAAAAGGGGCCGGGGAGCTGTTTTTT. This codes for CASSQAKGAGELFF.

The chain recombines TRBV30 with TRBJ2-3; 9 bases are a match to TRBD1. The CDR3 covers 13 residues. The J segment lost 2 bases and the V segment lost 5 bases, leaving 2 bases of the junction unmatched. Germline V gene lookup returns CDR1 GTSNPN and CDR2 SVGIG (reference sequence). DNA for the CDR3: TGTGCCTGGGGGACAGGGCACACAGATACGCAGTATTTT. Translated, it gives CAWGTGHTDTQYF.

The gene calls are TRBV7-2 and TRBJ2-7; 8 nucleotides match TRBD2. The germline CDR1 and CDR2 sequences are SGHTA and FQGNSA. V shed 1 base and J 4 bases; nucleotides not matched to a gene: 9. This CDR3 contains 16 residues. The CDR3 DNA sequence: TGTGCCAGCAGCTTAGGGGGACTAGGGGCGGGGTACGAGCAGTACTTC. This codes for CASSLGGLGAGYEQYF.

The CDR3 here is CASSDPQGDTEAFF. The CDR3 region has the DNA TGCGCCAGCAGTGATCCTCAGGGGGACACTGAAGCTTTCTTT. The chain joins TRBV10-2 to TRBJ1-1; 7 nucleotides line up with TRBD1. V shed 3 bases, J shed 3 bases, and the junction held 4 bases outside the gene matches. The germline CDR1 and CDR2 sequences are WSHSY and SAAADI. This CDR3 comprises 14 residues.